The subject of this entry is one TCR beta chain. These data originate in a study of blood T cell repertoires in COVID-19. Study overall: Sample material is recorded as cDNA or gDNA derived from T cells, B-cell-depleted T cells, or PBMCs.

The repertoire was sequenced with immunoSEQ multiplex PCR; TCRdb's copy has only in-frame clones and lacks some. The sample contains 150,000 to 200,000 clones, roughly four fifths of which appear only once. The CDR3 spans 15 residues. Germline CDR1 MNHEY, CDR2 SVGEGT. Germline trimming cut 3 bases from V and 5 bases from J; bases unmatched to any gene: 2. The receptor comes from a woman in her 70s with COVID-19, enrolled during active disease. The chain recombines TRBV6-2 or TRBV6-3 with TRBJ2-3; 13 bases align to TRBD2. Sequences were obtained from peripheral blood. In nucleotides, the CDR3 is TGTGCCAGCAGTTATCGGACTAGCGGGAGAGATACGCAGTATTTT. Translated, it gives CASSYRTSGRDTQYF.